Listed below are T cell receptor beta chains from one sample, sequenced in a study of cytomegalovirus exposure and HLA in healthy donors. TCRdb's table, derived via immunoSEQ multiplex PCR, lists solely in-frame clones and lacks some. The sample has approximately 120,000 clones, roughly 70% seen once. The source material was PBMCs. Source of these receptors: a woman aged 70-85 years in good health and CMV-seropositive. Each CDR3 is given with its conserved first and last residue. D genes are given only for firm matches. Clone size is stated in some rows and not others, as once, few, many or a class when expanded.

DNA	CDR3	J	D	length	V	size
TGTGCCATCAGTGAGCGGATGGCGGACTTCAACAATGAGCAGTTCTTC	CAISERMADFNNEQFF	TRBJ2-1	.	16	TRBV10-3	.
TGCAGCGTTGAACACGGGGGGAGGATCACTGAAGCTTTCTTT	CSVEHGGRITEAFF	TRBJ1-1	.	14	TRBV29-1	few
TGCGCCAGCAGCCAAGAAGCGGGACCCCTCAATCAGCCCCAGCATTTT	CASSQEAGPLNQPQHF	TRBJ1-5	.	16	TRBV4-3	.
TGCGCCAGCAAGTGGGACATTAACTATGGCTACACCTTC	CASKWDINYGYTF	TRBJ1-2	.	13	TRBV5-1	.
TGTGCCTCAGGGGGGCAGGGGGGATCCTACGAGCAGTACTTC	CASGGQGGSYEQYF	TRBJ2-7	.	14	TRBV6-5	.
TGCGCCAGCAGCCCTTCCAGGGGGTCCGATGAGCAGTTCTTC	CASSPSRGSDEQFF	TRBJ2-1	TRBD1	14	TRBV5-1	.
TGCGCCAGCAGCTTGGCCGGGGGGGGAGGAATTGGCTACACCTTC	CASSLAGGGGIGYTF	TRBJ1-2	.	15	TRBV5-1	.
TGTGCCAGCAGTGACCGGACGGGGATAGACTACGAGCAGTACTTC	CASSDRTGIDYEQYF	TRBJ2-7	.	15	TRBV27	.
TGTGCCATCAGGAATAGTCCCGGGACTAGCGGGGGGGCCTGGGGGACCCAGTACTTC	CAIRNSPGTSGGAWGTQYF	TRBJ2-5	TRBD2	19	TRBV10-3	.
TGCGCCAGCAGCCAAGAGAGCTCCTACGAGCAGTACTTC	CASSQESSYEQYF	TRBJ2-7	.	13	TRBV4-3	.
TGTGCCCCCCCCCGGAAAAGGGGCGGAAACACTGAAGCTTTCTTT	CAPPRKRGGNTEAFF	TRBJ1-1	.	15	TRBV5-3	few
TGCGCCAGCAGCTTGACCGGTATGAACACTGAAGCTTTCTTT	CASSLTGMNTEAFF	TRBJ1-1	.	14	TRBV5-1	.
TGTGCCAGCAGTGAAGCAATCAGACAGGGGGTAGATGGCTACACCTTC	CASSEAIRQGVDGYTF	TRBJ1-2	TRBD1	16	TRBV6-1	few
TGTGCCTGGAGGGAAGACAGCTTAGGCGAGCAGTACTTC	CAWREDSLGEQYF	TRBJ2-7	.	13	TRBV30	.
TGTGCCAGCAGTTACGGCAGGGGGTCCTACGAGCAGTACTTC	CASSYGRGSYEQYF	TRBJ2-7	TRBD1	14	TRBV6-6	.
TGCGCCAGCAGCTTGGCTACAGGCCCAGATACGCAGTATTTT	CASSLATGPDTQYF	TRBJ2-3	.	14	TRBV5-1	.
TGTGCCAGCGCCCGACGGGACAGTGAAAAACTGTTTTTT	CASARRDSEKLFF	TRBJ1-4	TRBD1	13	TRBV6-6	.
TGCGCCAGCAGCGCTGGGACAGGGGTGGAAAAACTGTTTTTT	CASSAGTGVEKLFF	TRBJ1-4	TRBD1	14	TRBV5-1	.
TGTGCCAGCAGCCCAAAGCGGGGCTTGAACACCGGGGAGCTGTTTTTT	CASSPKRGLNTGELFF	TRBJ2-2	TRBD2	16	TRBV14	.
TGTGCCAGAAGCTTGCCCAGGCCAGGGACTGAAGCTTTCTTT	CARSLPRPGTEAFF	TRBJ1-1	.	14	TRBV5-3	.
TGCGCCAGCAGTTCCAAAGATACGCAGTATTTT	CASSSKDTQYF	TRBJ2-3	.	11	TRBV10-1	few
TGTGCCAGCAGCTCCACAGGCTTCTATGGCTACACCTTC	CASSSTGFYGYTF	TRBJ1-2	.	13	TRBV7-3	.
TGTGCCAGCAGTGGAACGGCCGGGACAGGGGTCAATCAGCCCCAGCATTTT	CASSGTAGTGVNQPQHF	TRBJ1-5	TRBD1	17	TRBV6-1	.
TGTGCCAGCAGTCGACAGGGAAGACAGACGTACACCTTC	CASSRQGRQTYTF	TRBJ1-2	TRBD1	13	TRBV27	.
TGTGCCAGCAGCCGACTCAGCGGGGATCTCACAGATACGCAGTATTTT	CASSRLSGDLTDTQYF	TRBJ2-3	TRBD2	16	TRBV11-2	medium-sized
TGCGCCAGCAGCTTGTCGACAGGGGCTAGGCTCAATGAGCAGTTCTTC	CASSLSTGARLNEQFF	TRBJ2-1	TRBD1	16	TRBV5-1	.
TGTGCCAGCAGCGAGGCTAGCGGGGGGCCGGGAGAGACCCAGTACTTC	CASSEASGGPGETQYF	TRBJ2-5	TRBD2	16	TRBV9	.
TGTGCCAGCAGCCCCCGACTAGCCTCCTCCTACGAGCAGTACTTC	CASSPRLASSYEQYF	TRBJ2-7	TRBD2	15	TRBV27	.
TGCGCCAGCAGCTTGACAGCCTACAATGAGCAGTTCTTC	CASSLTAYNEQFF	TRBJ2-1	.	13	TRBV5-1	.
TGTGCCACCAGCAGAGACCGAGGACAGGAGAACTATGGCTACACCTTC	CATSRDRGQENYGYTF	TRBJ1-2	TRBD1	16	TRBV15	few
TGTGCCAGCAGTGAAGCCTCAGATACGCAGTATTTT	CASSEASDTQYF	TRBJ2-3	.	12	TRBV6-1	.
TGTGCCAGCAGCCCTATGATGGGGACTAGCGCCTCAGATACGCAGTATTTT	CASSPMMGTSASDTQYF	TRBJ2-3	TRBD2	17	TRBV7-2	.
TGTGCCAGCAGTCCCGGACAGGGGGCTAATGAAAAACTGTTTTTT	CASSPGQGANEKLFF	TRBJ1-4	TRBD1	15	TRBV6-4	once
TGTGCCTGGAGCGGACAGGGGGCTGGGAAGAACACTGAAGCTTTCTTT	CAWSGQGAGKNTEAFF	TRBJ1-1	TRBD1	16	TRBV30	.
TGTGCCAGTACCACACTACAGGGGGAGAATGAAAAACTGTTTTTT	CASTTLQGENEKLFF	TRBJ1-4	TRBD1	15	TRBV19	.
TGTGCCTGGAGTGCCCCCGGGGAGACCCAGTACTTC	CAWSAPGETQYF	TRBJ2-5	.	12	TRBV30	few
TGTGCCAGCAGTGAAGCACAGCCTAATCGGTTCTTC	CASSEAQPNRFF	TRBJ2-1	.	12	TRBV6-1	.
TGTGCCAGTAGTATAGGAAGCGGGGCCCCTTACAATGAGCAGTTCTTC	CASSIGSGAPYNEQFF	TRBJ2-1	TRBD2	16	TRBV19	.
TGTGCCACAAGAGACAGGGGCTATGGCTACACCTTC	CATRDRGYGYTF	TRBJ1-2	TRBD1	12	TRBV2	.
TGTGCCAGCAGCCAAGTGATAGGAGAGGCTCTGTTTTTT	CASSQVIGEALFF	TRBJ1-4	.	13	TRBV14	.
TGTGCCAGCTCATCAGGGCTGAGCAATCAGCCCCAGCATTTT	CASSSGLSNQPQHF	TRBJ1-5	.	14	TRBV19	once
TGTGCCTGGAGTTCCCAGGGAGGTAACTATGGCTACACCTTC	CAWSSQGGNYGYTF	TRBJ1-2	.	14	TRBV30	.
TGCGCCAGCAGCGCTTTAGGGCAGGGTGGAGAGACCCAGTACTTC	CASSALGQGGETQYF	TRBJ2-5	.	15	TRBV4-3	.
TGTGCCAGCAGCGTTAGCGGGGGGGCCCCCGCTGGGGCCAACGTCCTGACTTTC	CASSVSGGAPAGANVLTF	TRBJ2-6	TRBD2	18	TRBV7-3	.
TGTGCCTGGAGGGGAGAGGGAGGCTACACCTTC	CAWRGEGGYTF	TRBJ1-2	.	11	TRBV30	few
TGTGCCATCAGTGAAAGACAGGGGGCGCTAGAGCAGTACTTC	CAISERQGALEQYF	TRBJ2-7	TRBD1	14	TRBV10-3	few
TGTGCCAGCAGCCGAGAAGCGGGGGCTAACACTGAAGCTTTCTTT	CASSREAGANTEAFF	TRBJ1-1	.	15	TRBV4-2	.
TGTGCCAGTAGTGTCGGAGGGGGCCCGGGTCAGCCCCAGCATTTT	CASSVGGGPGQPQHF	TRBJ1-5	TRBD1	15	TRBV19	.
TGTGCCAGCAGCTTGGGCACAGGGAGGGATGGCTACACCTTC	CASSLGTGRDGYTF	TRBJ1-2	.	14	TRBV5-8	.
TGTGCCAGCAGCTTGGAACAGCTTGCAACTAATGAAAAACTGTTTTTT	CASSLEQLATNEKLFF	TRBJ1-4	.	16	TRBV7-9	.
TGCGCCAGCAGCCAAGCCGGGACAGCTCAAGAGACCCAGTACTTC	CASSQAGTAQETQYF	TRBJ2-5	TRBD1	15	TRBV4-1	.
TGTGCCAGCAGCGCCCAGAGGGACTTCGGGGAGCTGTTTTTT	CASSAQRDFGELFF	TRBJ2-2	.	14	TRBV9	.
TGTGCCAGCAGCATTTCCGGGACTAGTTACAATGAGCAGTTCTTC	CASSISGTSYNEQFF	TRBJ2-1	TRBD2	15	TRBV7-3	.